One and the same sample provided the 15 T cell receptor beta chains below, sequenced in a study of T cells in Graves' hyperthyroidism and ophthalmopathy. TCR beta CDR3 region amplification was performed from RNA transcripts. Using the HTBI primer set, a first-round RT-PCR was run on the TCR CDR3. One entry per CDR3 protein results from TCRdb running MiXCR on the multiplex PCR reads. The sample comprises hundreds of thousands of distinct CDR3 sequences, around 40% of which are singletons, and about a third rests with the top ten. The sequencing sample was made of blood. The receptor source for this set is a woman aged 40 to 49 with Graves' hyperthyroidism.

This clonotype was seen more than once but under ten times. V usage is TRBV18 and J usage is TRBJ1-1; 7 bases fit TRBD1. Germline-derived CDR1 and CDR2 are KGHSH and LQKENI. J was trimmed by 9 bases and V by 6 bases; bases with no gene match: 7. CDR3 length: 12 residues. The CDR3 protein is CASSPGQPKAFF. Here the CDR3 DNA reads TGTGCCAGCTCGCCGGGACAGCCAAAAGCTTTCTTT.

Many counts were recorded for this clonotype. The chain couples TRBV4-2 to TRBJ1-1, with no clear D. V dropped 0 bases and J dropped 12 bases, with 14 bases sitting between them. The CDR3 runs 13 residues. Germline V gives CDR1 LGHNA, CDR2 YNFKEQ. This chain's CDR3 is CASSQDGVGVTFF. The CDR3 bases are TGTGCCAGCAGCCAAGATGGGGTCGGTGTAACTTTCTTT.

This clonotype was counted only a few times. J is TRBJ2-2 and V is TRBV20-1; D is uncertain. Trimming stripped 5 bases from V and 4 bases from J, with 8 bases between. Looked up from germline, CDR1 is DFQATT and CDR2 is SNEGSKA (reference sequence). The CDR3 is made up of 12 amino acids. As DNA, the CDR3 is TGCAGTGCTGCCCCGGGCACCGGGGAGCTGTTTTTT. This gives the protein CSAAPGTGELFF.

This clonotype was observed a handful of times. The chain has TRBV7-8 and TRBJ2-2, with 7 bases matching TRBD1. Germline V gene lookup returns CDR1 SGHVS and CDR2 FQNEAQ. J lost 6 bases, V lost 4 bases, and 14 bases had no gene match. The CDR3 contains 17 residues. The CDR3 spells CASSSRQGFFAAGELFF. The CDR3 coding sequence is TGTGCCAGCAGCTCCCGACAGGGATTCTTCGCGGCCGGGGAGCTGTTTTTT.

Here the CDR3 reads CAIGKTGEETQYF. The CDR3 nucleotides are TGTGCCATCGGAAAAACAGGGGAAGAGACCCAGTACTTC. The J gene is TRBJ2-5, the V gene TRBV10-3; TRBD1 agrees at 7 bases. The V and J ends lost 8 bases and 3 bases, in that order; junction bases with no gene match: 6. Germline CDR1 and CDR2: ENHRY and SYGVKD. CDR3 length equals 13 residues.

In this sample, this clonotype turned up once. A much larger clone sits a single nucleotide away, making a read error possible. The CDR3 DNA reads as TGTGCCACCAGTCCCGACAGGGTGAACACTGAAGCTTTCTTT. Its protein is CATSPDRVNTEAFF. The genes are TRBV10-3 and TRBJ1-1, with 7 bases lining up with TRBD1. The CDR3 runs to 14 residues. Germline V lookup: CDR1 ENHRY, CDR2 SYGVKD.

The chain is built from TRBV20-1 and TRBJ2-5; no clear D gene. CDR3 length equals 10 residues. The germline V gene encodes CDR1 DFQATT and CDR2 SNEGSKA (reference sequence). Trimming removed 3 bases from V and 7 bases from J, with 6 bases in between. The CDR3: CSASPGTQYF. The DNA for the CDR3 is TGCAGTGCTAGTCCCGGGACCCAGTACTTC.

This clonotype showed up many times. The J gene is TRBJ1-1, the V gene TRBV11-2; D may be TRBD1 (5 bases). V was clipped by 2 bases and J by 6 bases, with 16 bases between them. The CDR3 spans 15 residues. In germline, CDR1 is SGHAT, CDR2 FQNNGV. The CDR3 sequence is CASSLTLYQGAEAFF. CDR3 DNA sequence: TGTGCCAGCAGCTTAACTCTCTACCAAGGGGCTGAAGCTTTCTTT.

This chain joins TRBV20-1 and TRBJ2-7, with a tentative D call TRBD1 (5 bases). V gave up 6 bases and J gave up 3 bases, with 15 bases separating them. Germline V gene lookup returns CDR1 DFQATT and CDR2 SNEGSKA (reference sequence). The length of the CDR3 is 13 residues. CDR3 sequence reads: CSALQGRFYEQYF. The CDR3 DNA sequence: TGCAGTGCCCTCCAGGGCAGGTTCTACGAGCAGTACTTC.

There are many counts of this clonotype. The CDR3 loop is CASSMAGNQPQHF. CDR3 DNA sequence: TGTGCCAGTAGTATGGCAGGCAATCAGCCCCAGCATTTT. The chain recombines TRBV19 with TRBJ1-5; D unresolved. The CDR3 is made up of 13 amino acids. Looked up from germline, CDR1 is LNHDA and CDR2 is SQIVND (reference sequence). The V gene lost 3 bases and the J gene lost 2 bases, with 5 bases spanning the gap.

This clonotype has more than one count but fewer than ten. The chain has TRBV2 and TRBJ1-1; D is possibly TRBD1 (5 bases). Germline V CDR1 and CDR2: SNHLY, FYNNEI. The CDR3 runs to 15 residues. V was clipped by 2 bases and J by 2 bases, with 12 bases between them. The CDR3 here is CASSELGGENTEAFF. The CDR3 DNA follows: TGTGCCAGCAGTGAACTCGGGGGGGAAAACACTGAAGCTTTCTTT.

For the CDR3, the DNA is TGTGCCAGCAGCTTAAATGGCAGGGGGCGAACTGAAGCTTTCTTT. This gives the protein CASSLNGRGRTEAFF. This sequence joins TRBV7-3 and TRBJ1-1; 8 nucleotides agree with TRBD1. Germline V gene lookup returns CDR1 SGHTA and CDR2 FQGTGA. The CDR3 consists of 15 residues. Losses at the gene ends were 1 base for V and 5 bases for J; bases not matched to a gene: 6. Supplemented by reference TRBV7-3 and TRBJ1-1, the full variable domain reads GAGVSQTPSNKVTEKGKYVELRCDPISGHTALYWYRQSLGQGPEFLIYFQGTGAADDSGLPNDRFFAVRPEGSVSTLKIQRTERGDSAVYLCASSLNGRGRTEAFFGQGTRLTVV.

This clonotype was counted many times. The chain is built from TRBV2 and TRBJ1-2; TRBD1 might be the D (6 bases). The CDR3 contains 15 residues. Germline CDR1 SNHLY, CDR2 FYNNEI. The V end lost 6 bases, the J end lost 4 bases, and 18 bases lay between the germline ends. The CDR3: CASRQGSVLGYGYTF. DNA of the CDR3: TGTGCCAGCAGACAGGGTAGCGTATTAGGCTATGGCTACACCTTC. Using reference TRBV2 and TRBJ1-2 for the parts outside the CDR3, the full variable domain is EPEVTQTPSHQVTQMGQEVILRCVPISNHLYFYWYRQILGQKVEFLVSFYNNEISEKSEIFDDQFSVERPDGSNFTLKIRSTKLEDSAMYFCASRQGSVLGYGYTFGSGTRLTVV.

The chain has TRBV5-1 and TRBJ2-1, with D possibly being TRBD2 (5 bases). Germline lookup yields CDR1 SGHRS and CDR2 YFSETQ. V was cut by 3 bases and J by 0 bases, with 7 bases left in between. This CDR3 comprises 14 residues. In nucleotides, the CDR3 is TGCGCCAGCAGCTCTGGGAGCTCCTACAATGAGCAGTTCTTC. It is translated as CASSSGSSYNEQFF. Looking up the rest from reference TRBV5-1 and TRBJ2-1 gives the full variable domain: KAGVTQTPRYLIKTRGQQVTLSCSPISGHRSVSWYQQTPGQGLQFLFEYFSETQRNKGNFPGRFSGRQFSNSRSEMNVSTLELGDSALYLCASSSGSSYNEQFFGPGTRLTVL.

The V call is TRBV6-1, the J call TRBJ1-2; D ambiguous. V gave up 3 bases and J gave up 6 bases, with 17 bases separating them. Germline values: CDR1 MNHNS, CDR2 SASEGT. CDR3 length: 15 amino acids. The CDR3 spells CASSDTLTTGNGYTF. Here the CDR3 DNA reads TGTGCCAGCAGTGACACTCTCACTACGGGGAATGGCTACACCTTC.